Listed below are T cell receptor beta chains from one sample, sequenced in a study of cytomegalovirus exposure and HLA in healthy donors. The table came from immunoSEQ multiplex PCR; TCRdb's copy has only in-frame clones and leaves some out. Of around 97,000 clones listed, approximately 66% are singletons. What was sequenced was PBMCs. Receptor source: a woman aged 45-60 years in good health and CMV-seronegative. Each CDR3 is given with its conserved first and last residue. A D gene is named only where the DNA matches it firmly. Some rows have no size entry. The others give once, few or many, or a class for an expanded clone.

abundance: -
j_gene: TRBJ2-1
d_gene: TRBD2
v_gene: TRBV15
CDR3aa: CATSGAGGRNEQFF
CDR3nt: TGTGCCACCAGCGGGGCGGGGGGGCGCAATGAGCAGTTCTTC

abundance: few
j_gene: TRBJ2-5
d_gene: TRBD1
v_gene: TRBV5-1
CDR3aa: CASSLGTGGETQYF
CDR3nt: TGCGCCAGCAGCTTGGGGACAGGGGGAGAGACCCAGTACTTC

abundance: -
j_gene: TRBJ2-2
d_gene: TRBD1
v_gene: TRBV19
CDR3aa: CASSKTGGNTGELFF
CDR3nt: TGTGCCAGTAGTAAGACAGGGGGAAACACCGGGGAGCTGTTTTTT

abundance: -
j_gene: TRBJ2-7
d_gene: TRBD2
v_gene: TRBV29-1
CDR3aa: CSVEVGGSMAYEQYF
CDR3nt: TGCAGCGTTGAAGTGGGGGGGAGTATGGCCTACGAGCAGTACTTC

abundance: -
j_gene: TRBJ1-1
d_gene: -
v_gene: TRBV5-4
CDR3aa: CASSSPQSANTEAFF
CDR3nt: TGTGCCAGCAGCTCCCCACAGAGTGCTAACACTGAAGCTTTCTTT

abundance: -
j_gene: TRBJ1-4
d_gene: TRBD1
v_gene: TRBV6-5
CDR3aa: CASRTGQGREKLFF
CDR3nt: TGTGCCAGCAGAACGGGACAGGGAAGGGAAAAACTGTTTTTT

abundance: -
j_gene: TRBJ2-5
d_gene: -
v_gene: TRBV27
CDR3aa: CASSLFRQETQYF
CDR3nt: TGTGCCAGCAGTTTATTCAGACAAGAGACCCAGTACTTC

abundance: few
j_gene: TRBJ1-4
d_gene: -
v_gene: TRBV5-1
CDR3aa: CASSSTGLNEKLFF
CDR3nt: TGCGCCAGCAGCTCGACAGGATTGAATGAAAAACTGTTTTTT

abundance: few
j_gene: TRBJ1-1
d_gene: -
v_gene: TRBV5-4
CDR3aa: CASSLQVNPEAFF
CDR3nt: TGTGCCAGCAGCTTACAGGTAAATCCGGAAGCTTTCTTT

abundance: -
j_gene: TRBJ2-5
d_gene: -
v_gene: TRBV11-2
CDR3aa: CASSSYQETQYF
CDR3nt: TGTGCCAGCAGCTCGTACCAAGAGACCCAGTACTTC

abundance: -
j_gene: TRBJ2-3
d_gene: -
v_gene: TRBV19
CDR3aa: CASNQRVASTDTQYF
CDR3nt: TGTGCCAGTAATCAGAGGGTCGCTAGCACAGATACGCAGTATTTT